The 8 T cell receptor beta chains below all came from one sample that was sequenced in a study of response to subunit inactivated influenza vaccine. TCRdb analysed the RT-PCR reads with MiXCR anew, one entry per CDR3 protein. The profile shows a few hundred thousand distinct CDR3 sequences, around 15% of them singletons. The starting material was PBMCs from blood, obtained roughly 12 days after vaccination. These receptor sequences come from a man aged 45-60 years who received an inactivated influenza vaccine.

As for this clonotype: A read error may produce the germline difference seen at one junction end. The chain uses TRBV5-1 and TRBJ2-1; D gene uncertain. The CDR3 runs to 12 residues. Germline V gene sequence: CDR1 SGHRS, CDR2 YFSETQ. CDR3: CSSSLGNNEQFF. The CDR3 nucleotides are TGCTCCAGCAGCTTGGGAAACAATGAGCAGTTCTTC.

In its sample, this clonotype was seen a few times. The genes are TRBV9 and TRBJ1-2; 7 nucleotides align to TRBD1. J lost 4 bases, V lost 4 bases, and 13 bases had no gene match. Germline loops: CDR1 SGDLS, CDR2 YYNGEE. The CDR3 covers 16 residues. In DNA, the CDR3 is TGTGCCAGCAGCCAAGACAGGGATGCGCGTAGCTATGGCTACACCTTC. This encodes CASSQDRDARSYGYTF.

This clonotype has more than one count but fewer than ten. The CDR3 nucleotides are TGTGCCTGGAATCAAAAGGGGTACCAAGAGACCCAGTACTTC. As protein: CAWNQKGYQETQYF. The chain carries TRBV30 and TRBJ2-5; maybe TRBD1 (5 bases). Germline loops: CDR1 GTSNPN, CDR2 SVGIG (reference sequence). The CDR3 contains 14 residues. V gave up 4 bases and J gave up 0 bases, with 12 bases separating them.

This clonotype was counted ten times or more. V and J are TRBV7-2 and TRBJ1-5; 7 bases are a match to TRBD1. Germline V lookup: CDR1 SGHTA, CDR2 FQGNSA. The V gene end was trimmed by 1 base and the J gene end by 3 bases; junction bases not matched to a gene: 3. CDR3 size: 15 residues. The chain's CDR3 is CASSLGGTVNQPQHF. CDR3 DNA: TGTGCCAGCAGCTTAGGTGGGACAGTCAATCAGCCCCAGCATTTT.

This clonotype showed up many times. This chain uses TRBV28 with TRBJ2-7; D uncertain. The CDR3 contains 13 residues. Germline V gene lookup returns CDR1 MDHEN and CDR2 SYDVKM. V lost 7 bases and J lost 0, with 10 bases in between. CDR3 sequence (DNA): TGTGCCAGCAATCCGGTGGGCTCCTACGAGCAGTACTTC. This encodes CASNPVGSYEQYF.

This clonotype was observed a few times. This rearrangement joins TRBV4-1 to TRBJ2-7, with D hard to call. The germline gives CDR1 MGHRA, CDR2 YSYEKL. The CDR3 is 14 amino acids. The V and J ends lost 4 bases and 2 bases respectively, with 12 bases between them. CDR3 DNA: TGCGCCAGCAGCCTTACCGCGGACGCCTACGAGCAGTACTTC. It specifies CASSLTADAYEQYF.

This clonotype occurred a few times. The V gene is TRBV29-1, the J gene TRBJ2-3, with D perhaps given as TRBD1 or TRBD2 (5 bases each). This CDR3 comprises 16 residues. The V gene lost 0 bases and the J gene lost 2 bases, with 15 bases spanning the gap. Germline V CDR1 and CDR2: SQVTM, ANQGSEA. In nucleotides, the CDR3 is TGCAGCGTTGAAGATCTTCAGGGACGGGTCACAGATACGCAGTATTTT. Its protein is CSVEDLQGRVTDTQYF.

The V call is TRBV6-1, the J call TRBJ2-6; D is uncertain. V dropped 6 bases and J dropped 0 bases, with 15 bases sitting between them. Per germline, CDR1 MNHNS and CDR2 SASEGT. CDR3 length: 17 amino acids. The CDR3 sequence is CASSLSGYSSGANVLTF. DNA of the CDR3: TGTGCCAGCAGCCTGTCCGGCTATTCCTCTGGGGCCAACGTCCTGACTTTC.